These 26 T cell receptor beta chains came from one sample sequenced in a study of shared clonotypes between healthy human individuals. Repertoires were generated with immunoSEQ multiplex PCR, while TCRdb's copy carries only in-frame clones and drops some. This repertoire shows hundreds of thousands of clones, around 72% found once; its top ten account for about 1.8%. The source material was memory CD4+ T cells sorted from blood. Subset described: CD45RA-negative fraction. The receptors derive from a woman aged 25 to 39 in good health.

The V and J genes are TRBV18 and TRBJ2-1; 7 nucleotides agree with TRBD1. The V gene end was trimmed by 0 bases and the J gene end by 3 bases; junction bases not matched to a gene: 5. This CDR3 has 16 amino acids. Per germline, CDR1 KGHSH and CDR2 LQKENI. The CDR3 DNA reads TGTGCCAGCTCACCACCACCACAGGGGATCTACAATGAGCAGTTCTTC. Amino acids: CASSPPPQGIYNEQFF.

In the case of this clone: Distinct nucleotide sequences in the sample also encode this CDR3. DNA for the CDR3: TGCAGCGTTGGGAGGGGGAGAGAGCAGTACTTC. It is translated as CSVGRGREQYF. The gene calls are TRBV29-1 and TRBJ2-7; perhaps D is TRBD1 or TRBD2 (6 bases each). There are 11 residues in the CDR3. Germline values: CDR1 SQVTM, CDR2 ANQGSEA. Trimming removed 4 bases at V and 7 bases at J, with 11 bases between.

This clone was counted a few times. Other DNA variants within this sample encode the same CDR3. The gene calls are TRBV28 and TRBJ1-2; D remains unclear. Germline V CDR1 and CDR2: MDHEN, SYDVKM. Trimming cost V 3 bases and J 2 bases, with 7 bases left between them. The CDR3 has 13 residues. CDR3 sequence reads: CASSLAANYGYTF. For the CDR3, the DNA is TGTGCCAGCAGTTTGGCAGCGAACTATGGCTACACCTTC.

The chain carries TRBV7-9 and TRBJ2-3; D gene unclear. The V end lost 3 bases, the J end lost 0 bases, and 7 bases lay between the germline ends. CDR3 length: 14 amino acids. CDR1 and CDR2 from the germline V gene are SEHNR and FQNEAQ (reference sequence). The CDR3 reads CASSLVASTDTQYF. Written as DNA, the CDR3 is TGTGCCAGCAGCTTGGTCGCTAGCACAGATACGCAGTATTTT.

The chain couples TRBV10-1 to TRBJ1-2; the D is unclear. The V gene's germline CDR1 is WNHNN and CDR2 SYGVQD (reference sequence). There are 12 residues in the CDR3. V was clipped by 3 bases and J by 4 bases, with 6 bases between them. CDR3 loop: CASSDTAYGYTF. The CDR3 DNA sequence: TGCGCCAGCAGTGACACAGCCTATGGCTACACCTTC.

This clone occurred a few times. This chain joins TRBV19 and TRBJ1-3; weak D call: TRBD1 (6 bases). The CDR3 spans 14 residues. Germline V gives CDR1 LNHDA, CDR2 SQIVND (reference sequence). The V end lost 5 bases, the J end lost 3 bases, and 11 bases lay between the germline ends. The CDR3 protein is CASSPQGNGNTIYF. For the CDR3, the DNA is TGTGCCAGTAGTCCTCAGGGGAATGGAAACACCATATATTTT.

CDR3 in amino acids: CASDSSGANVLTF. CDR3 DNA: TGTGCCAGTGACAGCTCTGGGGCCAACGTCCTGACTTTC. The chain links TRBV30 to TRBJ2-6, with D perhaps matching TRBD1 (5 bases). The V end was cut by 8 bases, the J end by 0 bases, with 8 bases between. Germline V gene data show CDR1 as GTSNPN and CDR2 as SVGIG (reference sequence). CDR3 length equals 13 residues.

The rearrangement joins TRBV5-1 to TRBJ2-1; 15 nucleotides line up with TRBD2. The germline CDR1 and CDR2 sequences are SGHRS and YFSETQ. V dropped 4 bases and J dropped 8; count of bases not matched to a gene: 7. The CDR3 totals 16 residues. As DNA, the CDR3 is TGCGCCAGCAGCCTAGGACTAGCGGGAGGGTCCGATGAGCAGTTCTTC. Protein: CASSLGLAGGSDEQFF.

As DNA, the CDR3 is TGTGCCAGCAATTGGCTAGCGGGAGAGGATGAGCAGTTCTTC. Translating it yields CASNWLAGEDEQFF. The chain couples TRBV2 to TRBJ2-1, with TRBD2 matching over 10 bases. Per germline, CDR1 SNHLY and CDR2 FYNNEI. This CDR3 contains 14 residues. V was clipped by 7 bases and J by 8 bases; unmatched bases: 8.

This rearrangement joins TRBV6-4 to TRBJ2-1; D uncertain. In germline, CDR1 is MRHNA, CDR2 SNTAGT. The CDR3 is 16 residues long. Trimming took 6 bases from V and 4 from J, leaving 19 bases between them. In DNA form, the CDR3 reads TGTGCCAGCAGGATCCCGACCGATTTTACATACAATGAGCAGTTCTTC. This gives the protein CASRIPTDFTYNEQFF.

This clone was counted a single time. The chain couples TRBV5-4 to TRBJ1-5; D perhaps matches TRBD1 (5 bases). V was trimmed by 3 bases and J by 1 base, leaving 11 bases between them. The CDR3 is 15 residues long. Germline V gene sequence: CDR1 SGHNT, CDR2 YYREEE (reference sequence). Here the CDR3 reads CASSSDPGSNQPQHF. Written as DNA, the CDR3 is TGTGCCAGCAGCTCTGACCCAGGGAGCAATCAGCCCCAGCATTTT.

The chain links TRBV25-1 to TRBJ1-2, with TRBD1 matching over 9 bases. J was trimmed by 8 bases and V by 8 bases; bases with no gene match: 6. This CDR3 comprises 12 residues. Germline loops: CDR1 MGHDK, CDR2 SYGVNS. The CDR3 loop reads CASSHRGLGYTF. The CDR3 DNA follows: TGTGCCAGCTCCCACAGGGGGCTGGGCTACACCTTC.

The genes are TRBV6-1 and TRBJ1-4; D is unresolved. The length of the CDR3 is 12 residues. V was shortened by 3 bases and J by 10 bases, with 9 bases between the two germline ends. The V gene's germline CDR1 is MNHNS and CDR2 SASEGT. The CDR3 nucleotides are TGTGCCAGCAGTGAGGCCCACACAAAACTGTTTTTT. It translates to CASSEAHTKLFF.

The V and J genes are TRBV11-2 and TRBJ2-2; 7 positions match TRBD2. The V gene's germline CDR1 is SGHAT and CDR2 FQNNGV. Trimming at V came to 2 bases and at J to 4 bases, leaving 7 bases not matched to a gene. This CDR3 has 16 residues. The CDR3 sequence is CASSLLRGGTTGELFF. The DNA for the CDR3 is TGTGCCAGCAGCTTACTTCGCGGGGGAACCACCGGGGAGCTGTTTTTT.

This clone was picked up one time. This sequence joins TRBV5-1 and TRBJ2-7; 9 bases line up with TRBD2. The germline V gene encodes CDR1 SGHRS and CDR2 YFSETQ. This CDR3 is built from 16 residues. V trimming: 3 bases; J trimming: 3 bases; junction bases outside the gene matches: 10. CDR3 DNA sequence: TGCGCCAGCAGCTCCCAACTTGGGACTAGCAGCTACGAGCAGTACTTC. It yields the protein CASSSQLGTSSYEQYF.

This clone turned up a few times. The chain carries TRBV25-1 and TRBJ2-2, with TRBD2 matching 7 bases. The CDR3 covers 14 residues. The ends lost 2 bases at V and 10 bases at J; junction bases unmatched: 7. The germline CDR1 and CDR2 sequences are MGHDK and SYGVNS. This CDR3 is CASSEGLAVTELFF. Here the CDR3 DNA reads TGTGCCAGCAGTGAAGGGCTAGCGGTAACGGAGCTGTTTTTT.

The rearrangement joins TRBV6-5 to TRBJ1-2; TRBD1 aligns across 11 bases. The CDR3 is 15 amino acids. CDR1 and CDR2 from the germline V gene are MNHEY and SVGAGI. V dropped 8 bases and J dropped 3; count of bases not matched to a gene: 8. The CDR3, as DNA: TGTGCCAGCGGAAGGACAGGGGGCTTAGACTATGGCTACACCTTC. Protein product: CASGRTGGLDYGYTF.

This rearrangement joins TRBV25-1 to TRBJ2-3; the D is unclear. V was trimmed by 5 bases and J by 3 bases, leaving 12 bases between them. The CDR3 is made up of 14 amino acids. CDR1 is MGHDK and CDR2 is SYGVNS in the germline V gene. The CDR3 DNA reads as TGTGCCAGCAGTCTAGAGTTGGGGACAGATACGCAGTATTTT. It specifies CASSLELGTDTQYF. Full variable domain (missing parts from reference TRBV25-1 and TRBJ2-3): EADIYQTPRYLVIGTGKKITLECSQTMGHDKMYWYQQDPGMELHLIHYSYGVNSTEKGDLSSESTVSRIRTEHFPLTLESARPSHTSQYLCASSLELGTDTQYFGPGTRLTVL.

This clone has a handful of counts. The chain combines TRBV19 with TRBJ1-2; 7 positions match TRBD1. CDR1 is LNHDA, CDR2 SQIVND, per germline (reference sequence). V dropped 4 bases and J dropped 2; count of bases not matched to a gene: 10. CDR3 size: 16 residues. CDR3 loop: CASSTGRGTANYGYTF. The CDR3 DNA follows: TGTGCCAGTAGTACTGGCAGGGGGACCGCCAACTATGGCTACACCTTC. Supplemented by reference TRBV19 and TRBJ1-2, the full variable domain reads DGGITQSPKYLFRKEGQNVTLSCEQNLNHDAMYWYRQDPGQGLRLIYYSQIVNDFQKGDIAEGYSVSREKKESFPLTVTSAQKNPTAFYLCASSTGRGTANYGYTFGSGTRLTVV.

The chain recombines TRBV18 with TRBJ1-2; 7 nucleotides match TRBD1. J lost 5 bases, V lost 3 bases, and 9 bases had no gene match. The CDR3 consists of 15 residues. Germline-derived CDR1 and CDR2 are KGHSH and LQKENI. The CDR3 DNA reads TGTGCCAGCTCACCCCTTGACAGGGATCCATATGGCTACACCTTC. Its translation: CASSPLDRDPYGYTF.

J is TRBJ2-1 and V is TRBV9; a weak D match, TRBD2 (6 bases). Trimming removed 0 bases at V and 8 bases at J, with 21 bases between. Germline V gene lookup returns CDR1 SGDLS and CDR2 YYNGEE. There are 17 residues in the CDR3. CDR3: CASSVAPQSGLGHEQFF. CDR3 DNA: TGTGCCAGCAGCGTAGCTCCCCAGAGCGGGTTGGGCCATGAGCAGTTCTTC.

The V gene is TRBV9, the J gene TRBJ1-2; TRBD1 matches 7 bases. Unmatched junction bases numbered 20, after V lost 5 bases and J lost 7 bases. The CDR3 extends over 17 amino acids. Germline CDR1 and CDR2: SGDLS and YYNGEE. Here the CDR3 DNA reads TGTGCCAGCAGTACTAATAACCTCCGGAGGGGGCATAGTGGCTACACCTTC. Protein: CASSTNNLRRGHSGYTF.

The chain carries TRBV9 and TRBJ1-2; the match to TRBD1 covers 8 bases. CDR3 length: 17 residues. Trimming removed 0 bases from V and 0 bases from J; junction bases left unmatched: 7. Germline loops: CDR1 SGDLS, CDR2 YYNGEE. In nucleotides, the CDR3 is TGTGCCAGCAGCGTAGGAAGGGGGACAGGAGCTAACTATGGCTACACCTTC. Amino acid sequence: CASSVGRGTGANYGYTF.

The chain recombines TRBV28 with TRBJ2-7; D unclear. From germline, CDR1 is MDHEN and CDR2 SYDVKM. Trimming took off 4 bases at V and 2 bases at J, with 6 bases between the two ends. This CDR3 has 12 residues. CDR3 sequence (DNA): TGTGCCAGCAGTTCGCAGCCCTACGAGCAGTACTTC. It is translated as CASSSQPYEQYF.

In nucleotides, the CDR3 is TGTGCCAGCATTCCATCCGGGCGGGAATACAATGAGCAGTTCTTC. Encoded protein: CASIPSGREYNEQFF. The J gene is TRBJ2-1, the V gene TRBV7-9, with a weak D call TRBD2 (6 bases). This CDR3 spans 15 amino acids. V lost 7 bases, J lost 4 bases, and 17 bases lay in between. The germline V gene has CDR1 SEHNR and CDR2 FQNEAQ (reference sequence).

This chain links TRBV5-1 with TRBJ2-2, with TRBD1 matching over 8 bases. CDR3 size: 14 residues. Trimming removed 4 bases from V and 6 bases from J; junction bases left unmatched: 5. Per germline, CDR1 SGHRS and CDR2 YFSETQ. The CDR3, as DNA: TGCGCCAGCAGCCAGGACAGGGAGGCCGGGGAGCTGTTTTTT. Amino acids: CASSQDREAGELFF.